These 21 T cell receptor beta chains came from one sample sequenced in a study of blood T cell repertoires in COVID-19. Clones were read by immunoSEQ multiplex PCR, and TCRdb kept only the in-frame ones, dropping some. The table lists around 60,000 clones, about 73% of them singletons. The specimen was peripheral blood. All receptors derive from a woman older than 75 with acute or convalescent COVID-19.

The chain couples TRBV10-3 to TRBJ2-7; D may be TRBD1 (6 bases). V was trimmed by 4 bases and J by 6 bases, leaving 19 bases between them. The CDR3 runs 15 residues. Germline V lookup: CDR1 ENHRY, CDR2 SYGVKD. The CDR3 DNA sequence: TGTGCCATCAGTGGCTCGACAGGTCAGGGCGGCGAGCAGTACTTC. This codes for CAISGSTGQGGEQYF.

Concerning this clone itself: One junction end does not reproduce the germline sequence, and a read error may be involved. Distinct nucleotide sequences in the sample also encode this CDR3. This rearrangement joins TRBV5-5 to TRBJ2-5, with 8 nucleotides matching TRBD1. The CDR3 loop spans 16 amino acids. Germline V gene sequence: CDR1 SGHKS, CDR2 YYEKEE (reference sequence). CDR3 amino acids: CASSPSTGAGQETQYF. The CDR3 region has the DNA TGTGCCAGCAGCCCGTCGACAGGGGCAGGGCAAGAGACCCAATACTTC. The full variable domain, in which reference TRBV5-5 and TRBJ2-5 provide the parts outside the CDR3, is DAGVTQSPTHLIKTRGQQVTLRCSPISGHKSVSWYQQVLGQGPQFIFQYYEKEERGRGNFPDRFSARQFPNYSSELNVNALLLGDSALYLCASSPSTGAGQETQYFGPGTRLLVL.

This clone was observed many times. This chain links TRBV5-4 with TRBJ2-7, with 8 bases that match TRBD2. V gave up 0 bases and J gave up 3 bases; unmatched junction bases: 8. CDR1 SGHNT and CDR2 YYREEE come from the germline V gene (reference sequence). CDR3 length equals 16 residues. The CDR3 loop is CASSLEGAGAGYEQYF. The CDR3 DNA is TGTGCCAGCAGCTTGGAGGGAGCGGGAGCTGGCTACGAGCAGTACTTC.

The sample holds a few counts of this clone. This chain uses TRBV6-6 with TRBJ2-7; a weak D match, TRBD1 (5 bases). The CDR3 is 14 residues long. Germline CDR1 reads MNHNY; CDR2 reads SVGAGI (reference sequence). Trimming left V 2 bases short and J 2 bases short, with 10 bases between. This CDR3 is CASSYSRVTYEQYF. CDR3 nucleotides: TGTGCCAGCAGTTACAGCAGGGTGACCTACGAGCAGTACTTC.

CDR3 region: CASSFGTDYGYTF. CDR3 sequence (DNA): TGTGCCAGCAGTTTCGGGACAGACTATGGCTACACCTTC. V usage is TRBV12-3 or TRBV12-4 and J usage is TRBJ1-2, with TRBD1 matching over 7 bases. V lost 3 bases to trimming and J lost 3 bases; unmatched junction nucleotides: 1. The CDR3 length is 13 residues.

V gene TRBV28 combines with J gene TRBJ2-7; no definite D call. The CDR3 length is 11 residues. Germline V lookup: CDR1 MDHEN, CDR2 SYDVKM. V lost 3 bases and J 6 bases, leaving 6 bases between the germline ends. CDR3 DNA sequence: TGTGCCAGCAGTTTTAAGAGCGAGCAGTACTTC. Protein sequence: CASSFKSEQYF.

V and J are TRBV28 and TRBJ2-1; D remains ambiguous. The CDR3 totals 15 residues. Germline V gene lookup returns CDR1 MDHEN and CDR2 SYDVKM. Trimming cost V 3 bases and J 4 bases, with 13 bases left between them. Here the CDR3 reads CASSLGHPMYNEQFF. The CDR3 bases are TGTGCCAGCAGTTTGGGCCACCCGATGTACAATGAGCAGTTCTTC.

V usage is TRBV7-9 and J usage is TRBJ2-7; TRBD1 agrees at 11 bases. The ends lost 2 bases at V and 4 bases at J; junction bases unmatched: 4. Germline CDR1 reads SEHNR; CDR2 reads FQNEAQ (reference sequence). CDR3 length: 15 residues. The CDR3 sequence: CASSLTGTGGYEQYF. For the CDR3, the DNA is TGTGCCAGCAGCTTAACGGGGACAGGGGGTTACGAGCAGTACTTC.

This chain connects TRBV19 to TRBJ2-7; D perhaps matches TRBD1 (6 bases). This CDR3 comprises 13 residues. Per germline, CDR1 LNHDA and CDR2 SQIVND (reference sequence). The ends were cut back, 5 bases at V and 4 bases at J, with 12 bases in the middle. The CDR3, as DNA: TGTGCCAGTAGTTTGGGACAAGAATACGAGCAGTACTTC. Residues: CASSLGQEYEQYF.

This clone has only one observation. The genes are TRBV19 and TRBJ2-6, with a tentative D call TRBD2 (5 bases). V lost 3 bases and J 0 bases, leaving 9 bases between the germline ends. Germline CDR1 reads LNHDA; CDR2 reads SQIVND (reference sequence). This CDR3 has 16 residues. This chain's CDR3 is CASSIRGFSGANVLTF. The CDR3 nucleotides read TGTGCCAGTAGTATTCGGGGTTTCTCTGGGGCCAACGTCCTGACTTTC.

This clone was seen a single time. The genes are TRBV28 and TRBJ2-7; 7 nucleotides agree with TRBD2. J was trimmed by 4 bases and V by 4 bases; bases with no gene match: 13. Per germline, CDR1 MDHEN and CDR2 SYDVKM. This CDR3 contains 16 residues. CDR3: CASSSQGLGTVYEQYF. The CDR3 coding sequence is TGTGCCAGCAGTTCCCAAGGACTAGGGACCGTGTACGAGCAGTACTTC.

The chain joins TRBV30 to TRBJ1-1; possible D gene TRBD1, 5 bases. Trimming pared 2 bases from V and 1 base from J, leaving 11 bases between. This CDR3 contains 14 residues. The germline CDR1 and CDR2 sequences are GTSNPN and SVGIG (reference sequence). CDR3 loop: CAWSSMGRNTEAFF. CDR3 nucleotides: TGTGCCTGGAGTTCGATGGGGCGGAACACTGAAGCTTTCTTT.

This clone was seen once. V and J are TRBV4-1 and TRBJ2-6; the match to TRBD1 covers 12 bases. V lost 1 base to trimming and J lost 5 bases; unmatched junction nucleotides: 9. The CDR3 covers 19 residues. Germline CDR1 MGHRA, CDR2 YSYEKL. CDR3 sequence: CASSQGGQGALDRANVLTF. In DNA form, the CDR3 reads TGCGCCAGCAGCCAAGGGGGACAGGGGGCGCTTGATAGGGCCAACGTCCTGACTTTC.

This chain uses TRBV5-5 with TRBJ2-1; 10 bases line up with TRBD2. V lost 8 bases to trimming and J lost 3 bases; unmatched junction nucleotides: 2. This CDR3 has 13 residues. Germline lookup yields CDR1 SGHKS and CDR2 YYEKEE (reference sequence). The CDR3 loop is CASRTSGYNEQFF. The DNA of the CDR3 is TGTGCCAGTAGGACTAGCGGCTACAATGAGCAGTTCTTC.

This clone was picked up one time. V is TRBV6-7 and J is TRBJ1-5; 7 nucleotides align to TRBD1. TRBV6-7 is designated an ORF whose function remains uncertain. The CDR3 is 17 amino acids. With V trimmed by 9 bases and J by 0 bases, 14 bases remained unmatched. CDR3 in amino acids: CARLRRGLGYSNQPQHF. The CDR3 nucleotides are TGTGCCAGGCTGCGAAGGGGGCTGGGATATAGCAATCAGCCCCAGCATTTT.

This chain links TRBV15 with TRBJ1-2; 9 bases line up with TRBD1. The CDR3 covers 15 residues. Looked up from germline, CDR1 is LNHNV and CDR2 is YYDKDF (reference sequence). The trim removed 3 bases at V and 1 base at J, leaving 3 bases unmatched. The CDR3 here is CATSRRTGDNYGYTF. CDR3 DNA: TGTGCCACCAGCAGGAGGACAGGGGATAACTATGGCTACACCTTC.

This chain links TRBV3-1 (or the pseudogene TRBV3-2) with TRBJ2-3; D remains unclear. Per germline, CDR1 LGHDT and CDR2 YNNKEL (reference sequence). Trimming cost V 2 bases and J 2 bases, with 5 bases left between them. The CDR3 is 13 residues long. The CDR3 sequence is CASSQPPTDTQYF. As DNA, the CDR3 is TGTGCCAGCAGCCAACCTCCCACAGATACGCAGTATTTT.

The rearrangement joins TRBV27 to TRBJ1-6; TRBD1 is a possible D gene (6 bases). CDR1 is MNHEY and CDR2 is SMNVEV in the germline V gene (reference sequence). The CDR3 covers 14 residues. The V end lost 6 bases, the J end lost 5 bases, and 11 bases lay between the germline ends. CDR3 loop: CASRRTENNSPLHF. The CDR3 DNA sequence: TGTGCCAGCAGGAGGACAGAAAATAATTCACCCCTCCACTTT.

This clone was detected once. This chain links TRBV9 with TRBJ2-7; TRBD1 agrees at 7 bases. This CDR3 has 15 residues. With 4 bases clipped from V and 5 bases from J, the junction kept 12 bases outside the gene matches. The germline V gene encodes CDR1 SGDLS and CDR2 YYNGEE. The CDR3 bases are TGTGCCAGCAGCACCCCGGCAGGGGGTGCCCACGAGCAGTACTTC. Encoded protein: CASSTPAGGAHEQYF.

This chain links TRBV9 with TRBJ2-2; TRBD2 matches 11 bases. CDR1 and CDR2 (germline): SGDLS, YYNGEE. Unmatched junction bases numbered 7, after V lost 2 bases and J lost 7 bases. This CDR3 is 16 amino acids long. The CDR3 DNA sequence: TGTGCCAGCAGCGTCACTAGCGGGAGAATTATCGGGGAGCTGTTTTTT. This codes for CASSVTSGRIIGELFF.

This sequence joins TRBV9 and TRBJ1-1, with D maybe TRBD1 (6 bases). The CDR3 loop spans 15 amino acids. Trimming cost V 4 bases and J 1 base, with 14 bases left between them. Germline V CDR1 and CDR2: SGDLS, YYNGEE. The CDR3 reads CASSPLGATNTEAFF. The CDR3 region has the DNA TGTGCCAGCAGCCCCTTGGGGGCAACGAACACTGAAGCTTTCTTT. Using reference TRBV9 and TRBJ1-1 for the parts outside the CDR3, the full variable domain is DSGVTQTPKHLITATGQRVTLRCSPRSGDLSVYWYQQSLDQGLQFLIQYYNGEERAKGNILERFSAQQFPDLHSELNLSSLELGDSALYFCASSPLGATNTEAFFGQGTRLTVV.